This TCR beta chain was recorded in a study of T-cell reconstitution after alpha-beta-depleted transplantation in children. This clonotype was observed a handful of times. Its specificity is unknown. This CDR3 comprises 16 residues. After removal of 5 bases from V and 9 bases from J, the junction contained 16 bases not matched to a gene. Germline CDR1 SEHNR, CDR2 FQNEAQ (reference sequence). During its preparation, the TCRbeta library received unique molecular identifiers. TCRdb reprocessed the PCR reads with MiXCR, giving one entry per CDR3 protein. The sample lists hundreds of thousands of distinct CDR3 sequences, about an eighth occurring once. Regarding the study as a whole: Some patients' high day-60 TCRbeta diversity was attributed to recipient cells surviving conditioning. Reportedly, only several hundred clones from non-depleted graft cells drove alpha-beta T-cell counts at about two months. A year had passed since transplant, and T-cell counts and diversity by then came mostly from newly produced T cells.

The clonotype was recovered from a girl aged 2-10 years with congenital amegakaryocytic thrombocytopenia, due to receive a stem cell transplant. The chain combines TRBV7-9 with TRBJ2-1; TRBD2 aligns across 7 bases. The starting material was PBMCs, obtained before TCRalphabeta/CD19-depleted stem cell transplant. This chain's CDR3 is CASSPPLGGSVIEQFF. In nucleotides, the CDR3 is TGTGCCAGCAGCCCCCCGTTGGGCGGGAGCGTCATTGAGCAGTTCTTC. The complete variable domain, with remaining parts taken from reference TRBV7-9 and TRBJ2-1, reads DTGVSQNPRHKITKRGQNVTFRCDPISEHNRLYWYRQTLGQGPEFLTYFQNEAQLEKSRLLSDRFSAERPKGSFSTLEIQRTEQGDSAMYLCASSPPLGGSVIEQFFGPGTRLTVL.